These T cell receptor beta chains were read from a single sample in a study of T cell clonotyping in hematopoietic cell transplantation. Assay used: immunoSEQ multiplex PCR; TCRdb lists only in-frame clones, some missing. The data show more than 12,000 clones, 85% to 90% seen once. The sample in question was PBMCs, obtained 100 days after allogeneic stem cell transplant. The receptors stem from a male patient aged 50 to 59 who had an allogeneic stem cell transplant from an unrelated donor, so T cells may come from the graft donor. Some clones in this sample may be carry-over from other donors' samples. The CDR3 runs from the conserved cysteine through the conserved F or W. D genes are given only for firm matches. Expanded clones are given a class, and other clones once, few, many or no size at all.

j_call clone_size d_call v_call cdr3_aa cdr3_nt
TRBJ2-1 . TRBD2 TRBV9 CASSVDSGLLDEQFF TGTGCCAGCAGCGTAGATAGCGGGCTACTCGATGAGCAGTTCTTC
TRBJ2-1 . TRBD2 TRBV6-5 CASSRGLAIPNEQFF TGTGCCAGCAGCCGCGGACTAGCTATCCCAAATGAGCAGTTCTTC
TRBJ1-2 . . TRBV10-3 CAISGTGFNYGYTF TGTGCCATCAGTGGGACCGGGTTTAACTATGGCTACACCTTC
TRBJ2-3 . TRBD2 TRBV27 CASTVGGGTDTQYF TGTGCCAGCACCGTGGGGGGGGGCACAGATACGCAGTATTTT
TRBJ1-2 medium-sized . TRBV27 CASSLSTGDGYTF TGTGCCAGCAGTTTATCGACGGGGGATGGCTACACCTTC
TRBJ2-7 . TRBD1 TRBV7-7 CASSLGVPGQGGHEQYF TGTGCTAGCAGCTTAGGAGTTCCTGGACAGGGAGGCCACGAGCAGTACTTC
TRBJ2-1 . TRBD2 TRBV5-1 CASSHRLAGDFTEQFF TGCGCCAGCAGCCACAGACTAGCGGGAGATTTCACTGAGCAGTTCTTC
TRBJ1-5 . TRBD1 TRBV15 CATSRGDRGGQPQHF TGTGCCACCAGCAGGGGGGACAGGGGCGGCCAGCCCCAGCATTTT
TRBJ1-4 . . TRBV5-5 CASSLAGGEKLFF TGTGCCAGCAGCTTGGCCGGGGGCGAAAAACTGTTTTTT
TRBJ2-5 . TRBD1 TRBV4-3 CASSRDRGDQETQYF TGCGCCAGCAGTCGGGACAGGGGGGACCAAGAGACCCAGTACTTC
TRBJ2-7 . TRBD2 TRBV7-6 CASSPASSGRAYEQYF TGTGCCAGCAGCCCCGCCTCTAGCGGGAGGGCCTACGAGCAGTACTTC
TRBJ1-4 . TRBD1 TRBV28 CASKGLDRAANEKLFF TGTGCCAGCAAGGGGTTAGACAGGGCCGCGAATGAAAAACTGTTTTTT
TRBJ2-1 . . TRBV6-5 CASSYSVREFFNEQFF TGTGCCAGCAGTTATTCCGTGCGGGAATTTTTCAATGAGCAGTTCTTC
TRBJ1-5 . TRBD1 TRBV5-4 CASSPDRASQPQHF TGTGCCAGCAGCCCCGACAGGGCTAGCCAGCCCCAGCATTTT
TRBJ2-1 . . TRBV29-1 CSVSGNYNEQFF TGCAGCGTGAGCGGTAACTACAATGAGCAGTTCTTC
TRBJ2-7 . . TRBV5-5 CASSFGSYEQYF TGTGCCAGCAGCTTTGGATCCTACGAGCAGTACTTC
TRBJ1-3 . . TRBV6-5 CASSQGGNTIYF TGTGCCAGCAGTCAGGGCGGAAACACCATATATTTT
TRBJ2-3 once . TRBV5-6 CASSPESLDTQYF TGTGCCAGCAGCCCCGAGTCATTAGATACGCAGTATTTT
TRBJ2-7 . TRBD2 TRBV5-6 CASSRGLAGDREQYF TGTGCCAGCAGCCGGGGGCTAGCGGGTGACAGGGAGCAGTACTTC
TRBJ1-1 . . TRBV11-3 CASSLERGAEAFF TGTGCCAGCAGCTTAGAGCGAGGAGCTGAAGCTTTCTTT
TRBJ2-7 . TRBD1 TRBV7-9 CASSLTGGTYEQYF TGTGCCAGCAGCCTGACAGGGGGCACCTACGAGCAGTACTTC
TRBJ2-5 . . TRBV5-1 CASSPRDTMKKETQYF TGCGCCAGCAGCCCTCGGGACACAATGAAGAAGGAGACCCAGTACTTC
TRBJ1-3 . . TRBV9 CASSVSPSEGNTIYF TGTGCCAGCAGCGTTTCCCCTTCGGAGGGAAACACCATATATTTT
TRBJ2-7 . TRBD2 TRBV7-6 CASSYASGRTHYEQYF TGTGCCAGCAGCTACGCTAGCGGGAGGACCCACTACGAGCAGTACTTC
TRBJ1-6 . . TRBV2 CASSDLTWTDPSYNSPLHF TGTGCCAGCAGTGATCTGACCTGGACAGACCCCTCCTATAATTCACCCCTCCACTTT
TRBJ2-1 . TRBD2 TRBV2 CASTTLTSGSVNEQFF TGTGCCAGCACCACTCTAACTAGCGGGAGTGTGAATGAGCAGTTCTTC
TRBJ2-7 once TRBD1 TRBV2 CASSPDRGSYEQYF TGTGCCAGCAGTCCTGACAGGGGGTCCTACGAGCAGTACTTC
TRBJ2-7 . TRBD1 TRBV18 CASSRSGQGYEQYF TGTGCCAGCTCACGATCCGGACAGGGGTACGAGCAGTACTTC
TRBJ1-6 . TRBD1 TRBV18 CASSLTGGDRGDSPLHF TGTGCCAGCTCACTTACCGGGGGTGACAGGGGCGACTCACCCCTCCACTTT
TRBJ2-7 . . TRBV6-1 CASSDWDYEQYF TGTGCCAGCAGTGATTGGGATTACGAGCAGTACTTC
TRBJ2-5 once . TRBV28 CASSSRDPVYSQETQYF TGTGCCAGCAGTTCTAGGGACCCTGTCTATTCTCAAGAGACCCAGTACTTC
TRBJ2-1 once TRBD1 TRBV6-6 CASISGTGYNEQFF TGTGCCAGCATCTCCGGGACAGGTTACAATGAGCAGTTCTTC
TRBJ2-5 . . TRBV7-8 CASSFPQGGGGGTQYF TGTGCCAGCAGCTTCCCCCAGGGAGGGGGGGGTGGGACCCAGTACTTC
TRBJ2-7 few . TRBV30 CAWTQRPYEQYF TGTGCCTGGACCCAAAGACCGTACGAGCAGTACTTC
TRBJ1-5 once . TRBV6-6 CASSYQQGQPQHF TGTGCCAGCAGTTACCAACAGGGCCAGCCCCAGCATTTT
TRBJ1-2 . . TRBV2 CASRLDSDGYTF TGTGCCAGCAGACTCGACAGCGATGGCTACACCTTC
TRBJ1-2 few . TRBV30 CAWSVATSYGYTF TGTGCCTGGAGTGTGGCCACCTCCTATGGCTACACCTTC